This T cell receptor (beta chain) was captured by sequencing in a study of CD8 T cells in Susac syndrome. Points from the study as a whole: As acknowledged by the study, its TCR sequencing and HLA analysis included a relatively small number of individuals.

TCR beta was sequenced from blood CD8+ and CD4+ T cells. Germline V lookup: CDR1 SGHNT, CDR2 YYREEE (reference sequence). This CDR3 has 14 amino acids. Trimming left V 0 bases short and J 4 bases short, with 10 bases between. This clonotype was detected once. Its antigen is unidentified. After extraction with the RNeasy kit, roughly 0.5 to 1 ug of the RNA was reverse transcribed using random hexamers. The TCR beta CDR3 was amplified by immunoSEQ multiplex PCR across 54 Vbeta, 13 Jbeta. Each CDR3 protein is one row after TCRdb ran MiXCR on the immunoSEQ multiplex PCR reads. The sample records approximately 170,000 distinct CDR3 sequences, under 95% being singletons.

The sequenced material came from CD4+ T cells from PBMCs. The V gene is TRBV5-4, the J gene TRBJ1-1; D remains unclear. The clonotype originates from a human donor in good health. The CDR3 sequence is CASSLEELGTEAFF. As DNA, the CDR3 is TGTGCCAGCAGCTTGGAGGAGTTGGGCACTGAAGCTTTCTTT.